This TCR beta chain comes out of a study of T cells in Graves' hyperthyroidism and ophthalmopathy. The CDR3 has 15 residues. The V end was cut by 1 base, the J end by 6 bases, with 11 bases between. CDR1 SGHRS and CDR2 YFSETQ come from the germline V gene. Study-wide results and caveats: Most thyroid-expanded clonotypes above 0.001 were also found in blood.

As for this clonotype: Its target is not known.

Those with hyperthyroidism were 18 to 65 years old, newly diagnosed, and ill for under 2 months. RNA transcripts yielded amplified TCR beta CDR3 regions. An initial round of RT-PCR targeting the TCR CDR3 relied on the HTBI primer set. TCRdb analysed the multiplex PCR reads with MiXCR anew, one entry per CDR3 protein. The repertoire has 300,000 to 450,000 distinct CDR3 sequences, around 25% of them found once; the top ten carry 73%. The rearrangement links TRBV5-1 to TRBJ1-6; no firm D call. The clonotype comes from a man in his fifties with Graves' hyperthyroidism. The sequenced sample was blood. CDR3 amino acids: CASSLKGGINSPLHF. DNA for the CDR3: TGCGCCAGCAGCTTGAAGGGCGGCATTAATTCACCCCTCCACTTT.